Shown below are 15 T cell receptor beta chains from a single sample sequenced in a study of cytomegalovirus exposure and HLA in healthy donors (dated by TCRdb to 2017 to 2019). Receptor libraries were prepared by the immunoSEQ multiplex PCR assay. A mixture of 60 forward primers for TCR Vbeta segments and 13 reverse primers for TCR Jbeta segments was used in the multiplex PCR. Held by TCRdb, this immuneACCESS table contains in-frame sequences only and omits some clones. Under half of the omission traces to an unresolved V gene where checked; the cause of the rest is unknown. The sample contains 120,000 or so clones, approximately 87% of them found a single time. The ten top clones hold about 20% of the sample. Sequencing input: PBMCs. Every receptor here comes from a man in his late teens or twenties in good health and CMV-seropositive.

This rearrangement joins TRBV10-3 to TRBJ1-1; 11 nucleotides align to TRBD1. The ends lost 4 bases at V and 5 bases at J; junction bases unmatched: 9. The germline gives CDR1 ENHRY, CDR2 SYGVKD. The CDR3 runs to 16 residues. CDR3 residues: CAISGRDRGSGTEAFF. The CDR3 bases are TGTGCCATCAGTGGCCGGGACAGGGGGTCGGGGACTGAAGCTTTCTTT.

The CDR3 loop reads CASSWDRKNTEAFF. CDR3 nucleotides: TGTGCCAGCAGCTGGGACAGGAAGAACACTGAAGCTTTCTTT. V is TRBV5-4 and J is TRBJ1-1, with TRBD1 identical over 8 bases. V lost 3 bases and J lost 1; bases outside the gene matches: 2. Looked up from germline, CDR1 is SGHNT and CDR2 is YYREEE (reference sequence). This CDR3 is 14 amino acids long.

V gene TRBV28 combines with J gene TRBJ1-2; D call uncertain. With 0 bases removed from V and 3 bases from J, the gap between germline ends came to 14 bases. The CDR3 spans 16 residues. In germline, CDR1 is MDHEN, CDR2 SYDVKM. The CDR3: CASSLWEGRVDYGYTF. For the CDR3, the DNA is TGTGCCAGCAGTTTATGGGAGGGCAGAGTGGACTATGGCTACACCTTC.

This chain joins TRBV12-5 and TRBJ1-2, with D maybe TRBD1 (5 bases). Germline values: CDR1 LGHNT, CDR2 FRNRAP. V shed 0 bases and J shed 7 bases, with 15 bases lying between them. The CDR3 loop spans 15 amino acids. The CDR3 DNA reads TGTGCTAGTGGTTTGGTACGGAAGGGGCGGGGTGGCTACACCTTC. This sequence encodes CASGLVRKGRGGYTF.

The V gene is TRBV5-1, the J gene TRBJ1-1, with 7 bases fitting TRBD1. In germline, CDR1 is SGHRS, CDR2 YFSETQ. The CDR3 has 19 amino acids. V trimming: 0 bases; J trimming: 0 bases; junction bases outside the gene matches: 14. The CDR3 DNA reads TGCGCCAGCAGCTTGGGAGTGGGACAGAGTCTCAGCCTGAACACTGAAGCTTTCTTT. Translating it yields CASSLGVGQSLSLNTEAFF.

This clone was picked up a small number of times. The CDR3 nucleotides are TGTGCCAGCAGCCCTGTAACGGGTGAGGGCACTGAAGCTTTCTTT. It specifies CASSPVTGEGTEAFF. V is TRBV5-8 and J is TRBJ1-1, with D unresolved. The germline V gene has CDR1 SGHTS and CDR2 YDEGEE. The V gene lost 4 bases and the J gene lost 4 bases, with 17 bases spanning the gap. CDR3 length: 15 residues.

The J gene is TRBJ2-5, the V gene TRBV30; 8 nucleotides agree with TRBD1. The V gene's germline CDR1 is GTSNPN and CDR2 SVGIG (reference sequence). The CDR3 has 14 residues. The ends lost 0 bases at V and 5 bases at J; junction bases unmatched: 5. The CDR3 region is CAWSVQGARETQYF. CDR3 DNA: TGTGCCTGGAGTGTGCAGGGGGCGAGGGAGACCCAGTACTTC.

The chain joins TRBV28 to TRBJ1-4; D gene uncertain. Germline V CDR1 and CDR2: MDHEN, SYDVKM. This CDR3 has 12 residues. The V end lost 5 bases, the J end lost 5 bases, and 6 bases lay between the germline ends. The CDR3 DNA is TGTGCCAGCAGTCAGATAAATGAAAAACTGTTTTTT. Its protein is CASSQINEKLFF.

This clone was picked up one time. The chain uses TRBV5-1 and TRBJ1-2, with 9 bases aligning to TRBD1. This CDR3 is 17 amino acids long. The junction had 14 bases not matched to a gene; V was cut back by 1 base and J by 7 bases. CDR1 SGHRS and CDR2 YFSETQ come from the germline V gene. The CDR3 DNA reads TGCGCCAGCAGCTTGACCGCCGGGACAGGGTATGAGGGTGGCTACACCTTC. As protein: CASSLTAGTGYEGGYTF.

V usage is TRBV4-1 and J usage is TRBJ1-1; D is unclear. The CDR3 extends over 14 amino acids. V was pared by 7 bases and J by 1 base, with 13 bases between. Germline CDR1 reads MGHRA; CDR2 reads YSYEKL. Written as DNA, the CDR3 is TGCGCCAGCACCAGCGGGTTTCAGAACACTGAAGCTTTCTTT. Translation gives CASTSGFQNTEAFF.

This clone has just a few counts. J is TRBJ1-2 and V is TRBV28; no reliable D call. CDR1 is MDHEN, CDR2 SYDVKM, per germline. The length of the CDR3 is 15 residues. The ends were cut back, 6 bases at V and 7 bases at J, with 21 bases in the middle. The CDR3 loop reads CASSSPSPGGSGYTF. In nucleotides, the CDR3 is TGTGCCAGCAGCTCCCCCTCGCCCGGAGGGAGTGGCTACACCTTC.

The chain has TRBV13 and TRBJ2-7; 11 nucleotides align to TRBD1. This CDR3 spans 16 amino acids. V trimming: 4 bases; J trimming: 0 bases; junction bases outside the gene matches: 5. CDR1 is PRHDT and CDR2 is FYEKMQ in the germline V gene (reference sequence). CDR3 protein: CASSSGQGAISYEQYF. The CDR3 nucleotides read TGTGCCAGCAGCTCAGGACAGGGGGCGATCTCCTACGAGCAGTACTTC.

V usage is TRBV6-1 and J usage is TRBJ1-1; a possible D gene is TRBD1 (6 bases). V lost 4 bases to trimming and J lost 0 bases, with 18 bases between them. This CDR3 has 17 amino acids. Per the germline V gene, CDR1 is MNHNS and CDR2 is SASEGT. CDR3 amino acids: CASSGLQGDFLNTEAFF. The CDR3 bases are TGTGCCAGCAGTGGGTTACAGGGCGACTTTCTGAACACTGAAGCTTTCTTT.

The rearrangement uses TRBV10-2 and TRBJ1-5, with D tentatively TRBD1 (6 bases). V lost 7 bases, J lost 7 bases, and 11 bases lay in between. Germline V lookup: CDR1 WSHSY, CDR2 SAAADI. The CDR3 extends over 12 amino acids. The CDR3 is CASKGGGQPQHF. The DNA of the CDR3 is TGCGCCAGCAAAGGGGGGGGCCAGCCCCAGCATTTT.

The chain links TRBV2 to TRBJ1-4; no clear D gene. The CDR3 extends over 17 amino acids. Germline V lookup: CDR1 SNHLY, CDR2 FYNNEI. The V end lost 4 bases, the J end lost 0 bases, and 15 bases lay between the germline ends. The CDR3, as DNA: TGTGCCAGCAGTGGACAAAATTACAAGTCAACTAATGAAAAACTGTTTTTT. This codes for CASSGQNYKSTNEKLFF.